This T cell receptor beta chain appears in the sequencing data of a study of blood T cell repertoires in COVID-19 (dated by TCRdb to the early 2020s). Looking at the study overall: The collaborator samples originated in the United States, Italy and Spain and spanned the acute and convalescent phases of COVID-19. The prospective study material was composed of cDNA or gDNA derived from T cells, B-cell-depleted T cells, or PBMCs. Nearly every sample came with metadata listing a de-identified subject ID, COVID-19 status, age in years and sex. The dataset comprised deeply sampled blood TCRbeta repertoires from subjects exposed to, actively infected with, or recovered from COVID-19. The samples were drawn from the first 160 participants of the ongoing ImmuneRACE study and from 1,254 subjects provided by 6 global collaborators. The repertoires were released in a freely available public database intended as a resource for research on the immune response to SARS-CoV-2. HLA class I and class II types, where available, came from metadata supplied by the sample provider rather than from assay-based typing.

In the prospective study, participants were roughly 18 to 95 years old, resided in 24 geographic areas of the United States, and were enrolled through a virtual design. To assign participants to cohorts, the prospective study relied on clinical history that participants themselves reported in a screening survey and a study questionnaire. A participant counted as exposed if, within 2 weeks of entering the study, that participant had been in contact with someone who had a PCR-confirmed or clinician-diagnosed COVID-19 case. In the prospective study, whole blood, serum and a nasopharyngeal or oropharyngeal swab were collected from each participant by mobile phlebotomists. Additional blood draws and questionnaires over an approximately 2-month period could optionally be provided by prospective study participants. Blood samples from the prospective study were shipped frozen or at room temperature prior to DNA extraction.

Paper-wide results and their limitations: The quantity of clinical and demographic metadata differed by source and by participant and was supplied without curation.

The immunoSEQ Assay, a bias-controlled multiplex PCR, was used to amplify TCRbeta CDR3 regions from genomic DNA. The paper's data handling went like this. Nucleated cell counts per sample were estimated from amplification of reference gene primers within the assay. To quantify the absolute abundance of each unique TCRbeta CDR3 rearrangement, sequence reads were collapsed and filtered. For each sample, productive Simpson clonality was calculated as the square root of Simpson's diversity index over productive rearrangements. TCRdb mirrors the immuneACCESS table, restricted to in-frame sequences. Some clones are absent from its copies; in checked studies, under half trace to an unresolved V gene, and the reason for the others is unknown. V and J calls plus clone size are reproduced from that table; the DNA served to infer D and trimming. In this sample the table shows 400,000 to 500,000 clones, roughly 88% of which occur a single time. The ten top clones hold less than 1.5% of the sample.

About this clone: The target of this receptor is not known. One base away there is no much larger clone; base qualities are not given.

The CDR3 runs 15 residues from the cysteine to the phenylalanine. Solely the CDR3 DNA is kept, with 45 bases framed from the first base. V loses 5 bases, J loses 7 bases, and the germline ends lie 17 bases apart. From a lookup of the germline V gene (reference sequence), CDR1 and CDR2 are LNHNV and YYDKDF. The sequencing sample was made of PBMCs or T cells enriched from blood (not recorded which). The chain links TRBV15 with TRBJ1-4, with the identity of the D gene unclear. The clonotype originates from a woman under 30 who had been exposed to COVID-19. The CDR3 is CATSGTTRTGEKLFF. The base sequence is TGTGCCACCAGCGGAACTACAAGAACTGGTGAAAAACTGTTTTTT.